This passage covers 5 T cell receptor beta chains from one sample sequenced in a study of T cells in Graves' hyperthyroidism and ophthalmopathy. RNA transcripts gave rise to amplified TCR beta CDR3 regions. A first-round RT-PCR of the TCR CDR3 used the HTBI primer set. From the multiplex PCR reads, TCRdb called clonotypes with MiXCR, one entry per CDR3 protein. The sample yields about 380,000 distinct CDR3 sequences, approximately 17% seen once. Specimen: blood. These receptors were taken from a man aged 18 to 30 with Graves' ophthalmopathy.

This clonotype was observed a few times. The V gene is TRBV5-4, the J gene TRBJ1-5, with D tentatively TRBD1 (6 bases). The CDR3 consists of 15 residues. V was cut by 3 bases and J by 5 bases, with 15 bases left in between. Germline assignment: CDR1 SGHNT and CDR2 YYREEE (reference sequence). The CDR3 sequence is CASSSGGHPDQPQHF. Written as DNA, the CDR3 is TGTGCCAGCAGCTCTGGGGGACACCCGGATCAGCCCCAGCATTTT.

This clonotype was counted at least ten times. The chain employs TRBV7-3 and TRBJ1-1; 10 bases agree with TRBD1. The CDR3 contains 14 residues. Germline CDR1 is SGHTA and CDR2 is FQGTGA. The J segment lost 3 bases and the V segment lost 5 bases, leaving 3 bases of the junction unmatched. CDR3 region: CASSGQGGDTEAFF. In DNA form, the CDR3 reads TGTGCCAGCAGCGGACAGGGGGGGGACACTGAAGCTTTCTTT. The complete variable domain, with remaining parts taken from reference TRBV7-3 and TRBJ1-1, reads GAGVSQTPSNKVTEKGKYVELRCDPISGHTALYWYRQSLGQGPEFLIYFQGTGAADDSGLPNDRFFAVRPEGSVSTLKIQRTERGDSAVYLCASSGQGGDTEAFFGQGTRLTVV.

V is TRBV4-1 and J is TRBJ1-6; D may be TRBD1 (5 bases). CDR1 is MGHRA and CDR2 is YSYEKL in the germline V gene. CDR3 size: 16 residues. V was trimmed by 0 bases and J by 6 bases, leaving 12 bases between them. The CDR3 here is CASSQEGDLSNSPLHF. In DNA, the CDR3 is TGCGCCAGCAGCCAAGAGGGGGATCTATCTAATTCACCCCTCCACTTT.

Details on this clonotype: A much bigger clone sits one base away, suggesting this may be a read error. The chain joins TRBV7-8 to TRBJ1-3, with D perhaps matching TRBD1 (6 bases). The V end lost 5 bases, the J end lost 2 bases, and 16 bases lay between the germline ends. Germline V CDR1 and CDR2: SGHVS, FQNEAQ. The CDR3 runs 16 residues. CDR3 nucleotide sequence: TGTGCCAGCAGCCCCCGGGACACGGGGCCTGGAAACACCATATATTTT. It codes for CASSPRDTGPGNTIYF.

This chain connects TRBV7-9 to TRBJ1-1; D unclear. V lost 7 bases and J 0 bases, leaving 9 bases between the germline ends. The CDR3 covers 13 residues. Germline V gives CDR1 SEHNR, CDR2 FQNEAQ (reference sequence). The CDR3, as DNA: TGTGCCAGCACCACGGGGATGAACACTGAAGCTTTCTTT. It translates to CASTTGMNTEAFF.